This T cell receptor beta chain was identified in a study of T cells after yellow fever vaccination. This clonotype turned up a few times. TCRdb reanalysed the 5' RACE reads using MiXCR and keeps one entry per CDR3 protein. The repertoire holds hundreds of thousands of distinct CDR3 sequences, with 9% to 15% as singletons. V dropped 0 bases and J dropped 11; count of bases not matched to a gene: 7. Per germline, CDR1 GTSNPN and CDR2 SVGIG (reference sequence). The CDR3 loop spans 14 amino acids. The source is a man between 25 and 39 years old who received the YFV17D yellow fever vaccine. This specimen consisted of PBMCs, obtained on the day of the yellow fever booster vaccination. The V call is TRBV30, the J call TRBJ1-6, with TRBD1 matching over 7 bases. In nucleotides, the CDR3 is TGTGCCTGGAGTGTAGGGACAGAAGGGGCACCCCTCCACTTT. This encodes CAWSVGTEGAPLHF.